The 16 T cell receptor beta chains listed next were all sequenced from one sample in a study of blood T cell repertoires in COVID-19. Generated by immunoSEQ multiplex PCR, the TCRdb table keeps only in-frame clones and is missing some. The table shows 180,000 or so clones, with 90% occurring only once. Specimen: peripheral blood. The source of these receptors is a man aged 45-65 years with acute or convalescent COVID-19.

The genes are TRBV5-4 and TRBJ1-5; D possibly corresponds to TRBD1 (5 bases). The CDR3 length is 14 residues. The germline V gene has CDR1 SGHNT and CDR2 YYREEE (reference sequence). V was pared by 4 bases and J by 3 bases, with 11 bases between. The CDR3 DNA follows: TGTGCCAGCAGCCAAGACAGAGCCAATCAGCCCCAGCATTTT. Translating it yields CASSQDRANQPQHF.

The genes are TRBV2 and TRBJ1-1; D is perhaps TRBD1 (6 bases). The CDR3 is made up of 15 amino acids. Germline CDR1 SNHLY, CDR2 FYNNEI. V lost 6 bases, J lost 4 bases, and 18 bases lay in between. In nucleotides, the CDR3 is TGTGCCAGCAGGGCGGTGGTGGGGGCTAGCACTGAAGCTTTCTTT. Its translation: CASRAVVGASTEAFF.

This chain links TRBV18 with TRBJ2-5; 9 bases fit TRBD2. V trimming: 3 bases; J trimming: 5 bases; junction bases outside the gene matches: 19. Germline V gene sequence: CDR1 KGHSH, CDR2 LQKENI. This CDR3 spans 19 amino acids. The DNA of the CDR3 is TGTGCCAGCTCACCGGGGACCAGGGATAGCGGGAGTTCATCGGAGACCCAGTACTTC. This sequence encodes CASSPGTRDSGSSSETQYF.

The chain links TRBV10-3 to TRBJ2-2; D is perhaps TRBD1 (6 bases). The V gene's germline CDR1 is ENHRY and CDR2 SYGVKD. CDR3 length: 16 amino acids. V lost 3 bases to trimming and J lost 5 bases, with 16 bases between them. The DNA for the CDR3 is TGTGCCATCAGTGATCGCAGGGGAATAGGAACCGGGGAGCTGTTTTTT. This encodes CAISDRRGIGTGELFF.

The rearrangement links TRBV9 to TRBJ2-3, with TRBD2 identical over 10 bases. The CDR3 loop spans 15 amino acids. CDR1 is SGDLS and CDR2 is YYNGEE in the germline V gene. V shed 0 bases and J 5 bases; nucleotides not matched to a gene: 3. The CDR3 here is CASSVEAGGEDTQYF. In nucleotides, the CDR3 is TGTGCCAGCAGCGTAGAAGCGGGAGGGGAAGATACGCAGTATTTT.

The chain carries TRBV6-1 and TRBJ1-5, with 7 positions matching TRBD1. Trimming cost V 2 bases and J 0 bases; bases outside gene matches: 1. CDR3 length: 15 amino acids. Germline V CDR1 and CDR2: MNHNS, SASEGT. The chain's CDR3 is CASSEHRGSNQPQHF. The CDR3 nucleotides read TGTGCCAGCAGTGAACACAGGGGTAGCAATCAGCCCCAGCATTTT.

This chain uses TRBV4-1 with TRBJ2-4; D may be TRBD1 (6 bases). The CDR3 is 13 residues long. V gave up 4 bases and J gave up 9 bases, with 13 bases separating them. The germline V gene encodes CDR1 MGHRA and CDR2 YSYEKL. The CDR3 nucleotides read TGCGCCAGCAGCCCCGAGGGGGTTCCCATTCAGTACTTC. It specifies CASSPEGVPIQYF.

The gene calls are TRBV6-2 or TRBV6-3 and TRBJ2-5; TRBD2 matches at 10 bases. J lost 5 bases, V lost 5 bases, and 8 bases had no gene match. Germline CDR1 is MNHEY and CDR2 is SVGEGT. This CDR3 spans 15 amino acids. The DNA for the CDR3 is TGTGCCAGCAGTCAGCGGGGGGGATTCCGGGAGACCCAGTACTTC. Translated, it gives CASSQRGGFRETQYF.

Note on this clone: Its ends do not fully match the called genes, so a read error is possible. This chain uses TRBV7-7 with TRBJ1-6; D might be TRBD1 (6 bases). Germline V gene sequence: CDR1 SSHAT, CDR2 FNYEAQ (reference sequence). The CDR3 consists of 22 residues. The CDR3, as DNA: TGTGCTAGCAGCTTAGGATCCCAAATTGAGGGGGGGCTACCCCCCTGTGATTCACCCCTCCACTTT. Its protein product is CASSLGSQIEGGLPPCDSPLHF. The full variable domain, its missing parts supplied by reference TRBV7-7 and TRBJ1-6, is GAGVSQSPRYKVTKRGQDVTLRCDPISSHATLYWYQQALGQGPEFLTYFNYEAQPDKSGLPSDRFSAERPEGSISTLTIQRTEQRDSAMYRCASSLGSQIEGGLPPCDSPLHFGNGTRLTVT.

J is TRBJ2-1 and V is TRBV6-5; 8 bases agree with TRBD1. The germline CDR1 and CDR2 sequences are MNHEY and SVGAGI. This CDR3 comprises 14 residues. V dropped 7 bases and J dropped 2; count of bases not matched to a gene: 4. In DNA form, the CDR3 reads TGTGCCAGCACCCCACAGGGGGCCTACAATGAGCAGTTCTTC. This sequence encodes CASTPQGAYNEQFF.

The CDR3 here is CASSYSSLGGAGELFF. The CDR3, as DNA: TGTGCCAGCAGTTACTCGTCATTAGGGGGAGCCGGGGAGCTGTTTTTT. V and J are TRBV6-5 and TRBJ2-2; perhaps TRBD1 as D (6 bases). The CDR3 is 16 amino acids. The germline V gene has CDR1 MNHEY and CDR2 SVGAGI. V dropped 0 bases and J dropped 6 bases, with 14 bases sitting between them.

V usage is TRBV7-2 and J usage is TRBJ2-5; the match to TRBD1 covers 8 bases. The CDR3 is 16 amino acids. Germline V gives CDR1 SGHTA, CDR2 FQGNSA. V lost 4 bases and J lost 1; bases outside the gene matches: 8. In DNA, the CDR3 is TGTGCCAGCAGCTCCCCGGGACAGGTTTTCCAAGAGACCCAGTACTTC. It yields the protein CASSSPGQVFQETQYF.

The genes are TRBV6-5 and TRBJ2-1; 8 bases fit TRBD1. This CDR3 region has 14 residues. The V gene end was trimmed by 6 bases and the J gene end by 2 bases; junction bases not matched to a gene: 3. CDR1 and CDR2 (germline): MNHEY, SVGAGI. The CDR3 DNA follows: TGTGCCAGCAGGACAGGGGAGGCCTACAATGAGCAGTTCTTC. Protein sequence: CASRTGEAYNEQFF.

The CDR3 region has the DNA TGTGCCTGGAGTCAACCAGGAACCACCTACGAGCAGTACGTC. Translated, it gives CAWSQPGTTYEQYV. This chain joins TRBV30 and TRBJ2-7, with D uncertain. Trimming cost V 2 bases and J 2 bases, with 13 bases left between them. This CDR3 contains 14 residues. The germline V gene has CDR1 GTSNPN and CDR2 SVGIG (reference sequence).

This chain connects TRBV10-2 to TRBJ1-6; 10 bases map to TRBD1. The germline V gene encodes CDR1 WSHSY and CDR2 SAAADI. This CDR3 spans 15 amino acids. The V segment lost 7 bases and the J segment 5 bases; nucleotides outside the gene matches: 5. CDR3 DNA: TGCGCCAGCAAGGACAGGGGGTCCGATAATTCACCCCTCCACTTT. Translation: CASKDRGSDNSPLHF.

This clone showed up just a few times. This sequence joins TRBV2 and TRBJ2-2, with D maybe TRBD1 (5 bases). The CDR3 sequence is 14 residues long. V lost 4 bases, J lost 0 bases, and 6 bases lay in between. Per the germline V gene, CDR1 is SNHLY and CDR2 is FYNNEI. The CDR3 region is CASSAGPNTGELFF. The CDR3 DNA is TGTGCCAGCAGTGCAGGGCCGAACACCGGGGAGCTGTTTTTT. Supplemented by reference TRBV2 and TRBJ2-2, the full variable domain reads EPEVTQTPSHQVTQMGQEVILRCVPISNHLYFYWYRQILGQKVEFLVSFYNNEISEKSEIFDDQFSVERPDGSNFTLKIRSTKLEDSAMYFCASSAGPNTGELFFGEGSRLTVL.